These 24 T cell receptor beta chains share one sample of origin, sequenced in a study of T cells in Graves' hyperthyroidism and ophthalmopathy. Template material for amplifying TCR beta CDR3 regions consisted of RNA transcripts. TCR CDR3 underwent first-round RT-PCR with the HTBI primer set. MiXCR was run by TCRdb on the multiplex PCR reads, yielding one entry per CDR3 protein. There are roughly 640,000 distinct CDR3 sequences in the sample; approximately 15% occur only once, and around 3.3% lies in the top ten. Source material: blood. These receptors were collected from a woman between 40 and 55 years old with Graves' ophthalmopathy.

This clonotype came up many times. The CDR3 sequence is CASRASGRGIYEQYF. In nucleotides, the CDR3 is TGCGCCAGCAGGGCGAGCGGGCGGGGAATCTACGAGCAGTACTTC. The rearrangement links TRBV5-1 to TRBJ2-7; tentative D call: TRBD2 (6 bases). This CDR3 is built from 15 residues. Deletions cut 5 bases from V and 3 bases from J, with 18 bases between. Germline lookup yields CDR1 SGHRS and CDR2 YFSETQ. The full variable domain, its missing parts supplied by reference TRBV5-1 and TRBJ2-7, is KAGVTQTPRYLIKTRGQQVTLSCSPISGHRSVSWYQQTPGQGLQFLFEYFSETQRNKGNFPGRFSGRQFSNSRSEMNVSTLELGDSALYLCASRASGRGIYEQYFGPGTRLTVT.

This clonotype has ten or more counts. The J gene is TRBJ2-1, the V gene TRBV5-1, with no clear D. This CDR3 spans 15 amino acids. Trimming removed 1 base at V and 4 bases at J, with 12 bases between. The germline V gene encodes CDR1 SGHRS and CDR2 YFSETQ. CDR3 protein: CASSLQVGLYNEQFF. The CDR3, as DNA: TGCGCCAGCAGCTTGCAGGTCGGATTATACAATGAGCAGTTCTTC.

There are many counts of this clonotype. The chain recombines TRBV7-3 with TRBJ2-2; TRBD2 matches 10 bases. V shed 2 bases and J 3 bases; nucleotides not matched to a gene: 0. The CDR3 contains 15 residues. Per the germline V gene, CDR1 is SGHTA and CDR2 is FQGTGA. CDR3 residues: CASSLLAGDTGELFF. The CDR3 DNA reads TGTGCCAGCAGCTTACTAGCGGGAGACACCGGGGAGCTGTTTTTT.

This clonotype came up a few times. This chain connects TRBV7-2 to TRBJ2-3; 8 nucleotides agree with TRBD2. V was clipped by 3 bases and J by 3 bases; unmatched bases: 5. The CDR3 has 15 amino acids. Germline values: CDR1 SGHTA, CDR2 FQGNSA. The CDR3: CASSFRGGRTDTQYF. In DNA form, the CDR3 reads TGTGCCAGCAGCTTTCGGGGGGGCCGGACAGATACGCAGTATTTT.

J is TRBJ2-3 and V is TRBV11-3; no reliable D call. The CDR3 covers 16 residues. Looked up from germline, CDR1 is SGHNT and CDR2 is YENEEA. V was trimmed by 3 bases and J by 4 bases, leaving 17 bases between them. CDR3 in amino acids: CASSFGFAPFADTQYF. CDR3 DNA: TGTGCCAGCAGCTTTGGTTTTGCCCCCTTTGCAGATACGCAGTATTTT.

The sample holds many counts of this clonotype. The chain couples TRBV30 to TRBJ2-1; D is uncertain. This CDR3 spans 12 amino acids. The germline CDR1 and CDR2 sequences are GTSNPN and SVGIG (reference sequence). V was cut by 0 bases and J by 6 bases, with 6 bases left in between. The DNA for the CDR3 is TGTGCCTGGAGTGTCCTCCTCAATGAGCAGTTCTTC. Its translation is CAWSVLLNEQFF.

This clonotype was recorded a few times. V and J are TRBV7-3 and TRBJ2-1; no firm D call. Germline V gene data show CDR1 as SGHTA and CDR2 as FQGTGA. This CDR3 is 12 amino acids long. Trimming removed 5 bases from V and 10 bases from J, with 12 bases in between. The chain's CDR3 is CASSPYIGEQFF. In nucleotides, the CDR3 is TGTGCCAGCAGCCCCTACATAGGGGAGCAGTTCTTC.

This clonotype has a count of ten or more. The chain links TRBV11-2 to TRBJ2-3; D is possibly TRBD2 (6 bases). V lost 1 base and J 3 bases, leaving 11 bases between the germline ends. CDR3 length: 15 residues. CDR1 SGHAT and CDR2 FQNNGV come from the germline V gene. The CDR3 DNA sequence: TGTGCCAGCAGCTTAGCGGGAGTAGTAACAGATACGCAGTATTTT. Its protein is CASSLAGVVTDTQYF.

The chain recombines TRBV20-1 with TRBJ1-5; 7 nucleotides line up with TRBD1. Germline V CDR1 and CDR2: DFQATT, SNEGSKA (reference sequence). Trimming cost V 5 bases and J 5 bases; bases outside gene matches: 12. The CDR3 sequence is 15 residues long. Here the CDR3 DNA reads TGCAGTGCTTTTCTCCAGGACAGGACCCATCAGCCCCAGCATTTT. Amino acids: CSAFLQDRTHQPQHF.

This clonotype was observed a handful of times. This CDR3 reads CASSYFGGGTEKLFF. The CDR3 nucleotides are TGTGCCAGCAGTTACTTTGGCGGAGGGACCGAAAAACTGTTTTTT. The genes are TRBV6-2 or TRBV6-3 and TRBJ1-4; tentatively, D is TRBD1 (5 bases). This CDR3 region has 15 residues. Trimming stripped 1 base from V and 8 bases from J, with 14 bases between. Germline V lookup: CDR1 MNHEY, CDR2 SVGEGT.

In this sample, this clonotype turned up many times. V usage is TRBV7-2 and J usage is TRBJ1-4, with 8 nucleotides matching TRBD1. From germline, CDR1 is SGHTA and CDR2 FQGNSA. V lost 5 bases and J lost 1; bases outside the gene matches: 9. CDR3 length: 17 amino acids. This chain's CDR3 is CASSKRDRPLTNEKLFF. The CDR3 DNA is TGTGCCAGCAGCAAGAGGGACAGGCCACTAACTAATGAAAAACTGTTTTTT. Complete variable domain (other parts from reference TRBV7-2 and TRBJ1-4): GAGVSQSPSNKVTEKGKDVELRCDPISGHTALYWYRQSLGQGLEFLIYFQGNSAPDKSGLPSDRFSAERTGGSVSTLTIQRTQQEDSAVYLCASSKRDRPLTNEKLFFGSGTQLSVL.

The CDR3 is CSARDRGQAGGLVTQYF. The DNA for the CDR3 is TGCAGTGCTAGAGACAGGGGTCAAGCGGGAGGGCTGGTTACGCAGTATTTT. The V call is TRBV20-1, the J call TRBJ2-3; 10 nucleotides align to TRBD2. The CDR3 consists of 17 residues. Per the germline V gene, CDR1 is DFQATT and CDR2 is SNEGSKA (reference sequence). The V gene end was trimmed by 0 bases and the J gene end by 8 bases; junction bases not matched to a gene: 14.

The chain combines TRBV7-6 with TRBJ2-7; either TRBD1 or TRBD2 may supply D (5 bases each). V lost 7 bases, J lost 2 bases, and 15 bases lay in between. This CDR3 spans 14 amino acids. Germline V gene sequence: CDR1 SGHVS, CDR2 FNYEAQ. This CDR3 reads CASMAGTWPYEQYF. The CDR3 DNA reads TGTGCCAGCATGGCCGGGACCTGGCCCTACGAGCAGTACTTC.

The genes are TRBV27 and TRBJ1-1; TRBD1 matches at 9 bases. V lost 3 bases, J lost 4 bases, and 9 bases stayed unmatched. In germline, CDR1 is MNHEY, CDR2 SMNVEV (reference sequence). The CDR3 is 16 residues long. CDR3 residues: CASSFQSQGAGTEAFF. In nucleotides, the CDR3 is TGTGCCAGCAGTTTTCAGTCACAGGGGGCGGGCACTGAAGCTTTCTTT.

Many counts were recorded for this clonotype. The chain carries TRBV5-1 and TRBJ2-6; D gene unclear. This CDR3 is built from 13 residues. Trimming stripped 5 bases from V and 2 bases from J, with 5 bases between. Per the germline V gene, CDR1 is SGHRS and CDR2 is YFSETQ. CDR3 sequence (DNA): TGCGCCAGCAGGGTGGCTGGGGCCAACGTCCTGACTTTC. Encoded protein: CASRVAGANVLTF.

This clonotype came up many times. This chain joins TRBV7-2 and TRBJ2-7, with no clear D. Germline V lookup: CDR1 SGHTA, CDR2 FQGNSA. The V gene lost 5 bases and the J gene lost 6 bases, with 14 bases spanning the gap. The CDR3 is made up of 13 amino acids. The CDR3 sequence: CASSLRFSSEQYF. The CDR3 DNA reads as TGTGCCAGCAGCCTACGGTTCAGTTCCGAGCAGTACTTC.

This chain connects TRBV6-1 to TRBJ1-2, with unresolved D. Germline-derived CDR1 and CDR2 are MNHNS and SASEGT. The CDR3 has 15 amino acids. The germline V and J ends were trimmed by 7 bases and 6 bases, with 21 bases remaining between them. Written as DNA, the CDR3 is TGTGCCAGCACCCAGTATGAGCCCTCGAAAGATGGCTACACCTTC. It yields the protein CASTQYEPSKDGYTF.

This clonotype was observed a handful of times. The genes are TRBV30 and TRBJ1-5, with D possibly matching TRBD1 (5 bases). The germline gives CDR1 GTSNPN, CDR2 SVGIG (reference sequence). The CDR3 covers 15 residues. V shed 0 bases and J shed 7 bases, with 16 bases lying between them. CDR3: CAWSVGILKGQPQHF. CDR3 in DNA: TGTGCCTGGAGTGTTGGGATCCTAAAGGGGCAGCCCCAGCATTTT.

This clonotype was observed a few times. CDR3 amino acids: CASRAGNTIYF. The CDR3 DNA sequence: TGTGCCAGCAGGGCAGGAAACACCATATATTTT. This chain links TRBV6-1 with TRBJ1-3; D call uncertain. V was shortened by 6 bases and J by 4 bases, with 4 bases between the two germline ends. The CDR3 spans 11 residues. Germline CDR1 MNHNS, CDR2 SASEGT.

CDR3 residues: CASGAVPSYEQYF. CDR3 nucleotide sequence: TGTGCCAGCGGAGCGGTCCCCTCCTACGAGCAGTACTTC. The chain combines TRBV2 with TRBJ2-7; the D gene is possibly TRBD2 (5 bases). V was trimmed by 8 bases and J by 0 bases, leaving 11 bases between them. This CDR3 is built from 13 residues. Per germline, CDR1 SNHLY and CDR2 FYNNEI. Looking up the rest from reference TRBV2 and TRBJ2-7 gives the full variable domain: EPEVTQTPSHQVTQMGQEVILRCVPISNHLYFYWYRQILGQKVEFLVSFYNNEISEKSEIFDDQFSVERPDGSNFTLKIRSTKLEDSAMYFCASGAVPSYEQYFGPGTRLTVT.

V gene TRBV19 combines with J gene TRBJ1-5; D is perhaps TRBD1 (6 bases). Looked up from germline, CDR1 is LNHDA and CDR2 is SQIVND (reference sequence). V was shortened by 3 bases and J by 9 bases, with 12 bases between the two germline ends. There are 13 residues in the CDR3. The CDR3 region has the DNA TGTGCCAGTAGTATCGGGGGCGAAACGCCCCAGCATTTT. It translates to CASSIGGETPQHF.

In this sample, this clonotype turned up a few times. This rearrangement joins TRBV7-2 to TRBJ1-2; D is uncertain. This CDR3 has 14 residues. The V end was cut by 5 bases, the J end by 2 bases, with 12 bases between. Germline V gene sequence: CDR1 SGHTA, CDR2 FQGNSA. The CDR3, as DNA: TGTGCCAGCAGCCCAGATCCGAGGAACTATGGCTACACCTTC. This encodes CASSPDPRNYGYTF.

The chain employs TRBV6-2 or TRBV6-3 and TRBJ2-7; D unclear. Germline V gene lookup returns CDR1 MNHEY and CDR2 SVGEGT. V lost 0 bases to trimming and J lost 2 bases, with 11 bases between them. This CDR3 comprises 15 residues. The CDR3 sequence: CASSYSPMGPYEQYF. DNA for the CDR3: TGTGCCAGCAGTTACTCCCCCATGGGTCCCTACGAGCAGTACTTC.

About this clonotype itself: A much larger clone sits a single nucleotide away, making a read error possible. This chain connects TRBV30 to TRBJ2-1; no firm D call. Germline V lookup: CDR1 GTSNPN, CDR2 SVGIG (reference sequence). The length of the CDR3 is 12 residues. V lost 0 bases to trimming and J lost 11 bases, with 11 bases between them. The CDR3 protein is CAWSVPTFKQFF. CDR3 DNA: TGTGCCTGGAGTGTCCCTACGTTCAAGCAGTTCTTC. The whole variable domain, filled in from reference TRBV30 and TRBJ2-1, reads SQTIHQWPATLVQPVGSPLSLECTVEGTSNPNLYWYRQAAGRGLQLLFYSVGIGQISSEVPQNLSASRPQDRQFILSSKKLLLSDSGFYLCAWSVPTFKQFFGPGTRLTVL.